Shown below are 32 T cell receptor beta chains from a single sample sequenced in a study of cytomegalovirus exposure and HLA in healthy donors (dated by TCRdb to the late 2010s). Receptor libraries were prepared by the immunoSEQ multiplex PCR assay. A mixture of 60 forward primers for TCR Vbeta segments and 13 reverse primers for TCR Jbeta segments was used in the multiplex PCR. In its TCRdb copy, this immuneACCESS table keeps in-frame sequences only and misses some clones. Where compared with another copy, unresolved V genes explain less than half of these, and the others have no known cause. This sample gives roughly 180,000 clones in total; around 79% of them show up just once. Of the sample, around 2.4% falls within the top ten clones. The sample comprised PBMCs. The receptors stem from a female donor in good health and CMV-seronegative.

The V call is TRBV4-3, the J call TRBJ2-3, with D possibly being TRBD2 (5 bases). The ends were cut back, 6 bases at V and 1 base at J, with 14 bases in the middle. Germline V gene data show CDR1 as LGHNA and CDR2 as YSLEER. The CDR3 spans 15 residues. The CDR3 DNA reads as TGCGCCAGCAGGCGATCGGGGTCGGGCACAGATACGCAGTATTTT. Translating gives CASRRSGSGTDTQYF.

This chain links TRBV6-9 with TRBJ1-5, with 9 bases that match TRBD1. Losses at the gene ends were 4 bases for V and 5 bases for J; bases not matched to a gene: 6. From germline, CDR1 is MNHGY and CDR2 SVAAGI. The CDR3 runs to 15 residues. The DNA for the CDR3 is TGTGCCAGCAGTTCGACGGACAGGGGAGATCAGCCCCAGCATTTT. Translation gives CASSSTDRGDQPQHF.

The V gene is TRBV5-4, the J gene TRBJ1-2; D gene ambiguous. This CDR3 contains 15 residues. Trimming took 0 bases from V and 6 from J, leaving 15 bases between them. Per the germline V gene, CDR1 is SGHNT and CDR2 is YYREEE (reference sequence). CDR3 loop: CASSLAPARRDGYTF. The CDR3 DNA follows: TGTGCCAGCAGCTTGGCCCCCGCTAGGAGAGATGGCTACACCTTC.

The rearrangement joins TRBV18 to TRBJ2-1; 10 bases fit TRBD2. V lost 4 bases to trimming and J lost 9 bases; unmatched junction nucleotides: 6. The CDR3 loop spans 14 amino acids. The germline CDR1 and CDR2 sequences are KGHSH and LQKENI. This chain's CDR3 is CASSLASGSTEQFF. The CDR3 DNA reads as TGTGCCAGCTCACTCGCTAGCGGGAGCACTGAGCAGTTCTTC.

In this sample, this clone turned up once. The chain links TRBV5-1 to TRBJ1-2; no clear D. The CDR3 length is 15 residues. Germline V gene sequence: CDR1 SGHRS, CDR2 YFSETQ. The V end lost 5 bases, the J end lost 2 bases, and 16 bases lay between the germline ends. CDR3 loop: CASRDLTGRNYGYTF. CDR3 coding DNA: TGCGCCAGCAGGGATCTCACCGGGAGAAACTATGGCTACACCTTC.

A remark on this clone: The junction shows a germline mismatch at one end, possibly a read error. For the CDR3, the DNA is TGCAGCGTGCCCGCGGGGGGGCAAGGGACCCAGTACTTC. It yields the protein CSVPAGGQGTQYF. The chain uses TRBV29-1 and TRBJ2-5, with 9 bases that match TRBD2. The CDR3 has 13 amino acids. Germline CDR1 SQVTM, CDR2 ANQGSEA.

This clone was observed once. This chain joins TRBV10-2 and TRBJ2-5, with 8 bases fitting TRBD2. The end of the DNA aligns better with TRBJ2-7, so the J call may be wrong. Germline V gene lookup returns CDR1 WSHSY and CDR2 SAAADI. This CDR3 region has 13 residues. In DNA, the CDR3 is TGCGCCAGCAATCCGGGACTAGCCTACGAGCAGTACTTC. This sequence encodes CASNPGLAYEQYF.

The genes are TRBV7-2 and TRBJ2-3; 7 bases map to TRBD2. The CDR3 contains 15 residues. V shed 0 bases and J 3 bases; nucleotides not matched to a gene: 3. Germline V gene data show CDR1 as SGHTA and CDR2 as FQGNSA. This chain's CDR3 is CASSLAGLGTDTQYF. The CDR3 region has the DNA TGTGCCAGCAGCTTAGCAGGACTAGGGACAGATACGCAGTATTTT.

Written as DNA, the CDR3 is TGCAGTGCTGGGGAGGGTCGGGTGAGGTTCTTT. Translated, it gives CSAGEGRVRFF. The chain couples TRBV20-1 to TRBJ1-1, with D uncertain. Looked up from germline, CDR1 is DFQATT and CDR2 is SNEGSKA (reference sequence). The CDR3 runs 11 residues. V gave up 5 bases and J gave up 14 bases, with 18 bases separating them.

This chain links TRBV10-1 with TRBJ2-1, with no clear D. The ends were cut back, 4 bases at V and 8 bases at J, with 12 bases in the middle. The CDR3 is 13 amino acids. The germline V gene has CDR1 WNHNN and CDR2 SYGVQD (reference sequence). The CDR3 region is CASSGPGGHEQFF. For the CDR3, the DNA is TGCGCCAGCAGTGGCCCCGGCGGCCATGAGCAGTTCTTC.

The chain joins TRBV11-2 to TRBJ1-5; tentatively, D is TRBD1 (5 bases). The V gene lost 5 bases and the J gene lost 2 bases, with 16 bases spanning the gap. Germline values: CDR1 SGHAT, CDR2 FQNNGV. CDR3 length: 16 amino acids. Here the CDR3 DNA reads TGTGCCAGCAGCCCGATTCAGGGTAGGCGCAATCAGCCCCAGCATTTT. This sequence encodes CASSPIQGRRNQPQHF.

The chain carries TRBV5-6 and TRBJ2-1; 12 nucleotides line up with TRBD1. The CDR3 totals 15 residues. The trim removed 4 bases at V and 9 bases at J, leaving 8 bases unmatched. Germline assignment: CDR1 SGHDT and CDR2 YYEEEE. CDR3 region: CASSVEGQGAAEQFF. In DNA, the CDR3 is TGTGCCAGCAGCGTAGAGGGACAGGGGGCCGCTGAGCAGTTCTTC.

This chain links TRBV27 with TRBJ2-2; 9 nucleotides align to TRBD1. The CDR3 contains 16 residues. V lost 7 bases, J lost 4 bases, and 10 bases stayed unmatched. The V gene's germline CDR1 is MNHEY and CDR2 SMNVEV (reference sequence). CDR3 nucleotides: TGTGCCAGCAATAAAAGACAGGGGGTAGGCACCGGGGAGCTGTTTTTT. This codes for CASNKRQGVGTGELFF.

The rearrangement links TRBV9 to TRBJ2-7; the match to TRBD2 covers 7 bases. From germline, CDR1 is SGDLS and CDR2 YYNGEE. The CDR3 is 13 amino acids. The J segment lost 5 bases and the V segment lost 0 bases, leaving 2 bases of the junction unmatched. The CDR3 sequence is CASSVGLADEQYF. The CDR3 nucleotides read TGTGCCAGCAGCGTAGGCCTAGCGGACGAGCAGTACTTC.

The rearrangement uses TRBV7-9 and TRBJ2-5, with 8 nucleotides matching TRBD2. Trimming took 2 bases from V and 0 from J; bases not matched to a gene: 5. Germline V gives CDR1 SEHNR, CDR2 FQNEAQ (reference sequence). This CDR3 contains 16 residues. In nucleotides, the CDR3 is TGTGCCAGCAGCTTACGTCCTAGCGGGTACCAAGAGACCCAGTACTTC. Its translation: CASSLRPSGYQETQYF.

In its sample, this clone was seen a few times. CDR3 region: CASSRQGNYGYTF. CDR3 DNA: TGTGCCAGCAGTCGACAGGGAAACTATGGCTACACCTTC. The chain employs TRBV27 and TRBJ1-2, with 7 bases identical to TRBD1. CDR3 length equals 13 residues. The germline CDR1 and CDR2 sequences are MNHEY and SMNVEV (reference sequence). The J segment lost 2 bases and the V segment lost 5 bases, leaving 2 bases of the junction unmatched.

This clone was detected once. This chain links TRBV29-1 with TRBJ1-3, with no clear D. Trimming removed 4 bases from V and 1 base from J, with 5 bases in between. CDR1 is SQVTM and CDR2 is ANQGSEA in the germline V gene. This CDR3 region has 12 residues. The CDR3 DNA is TGCAGCGTTGGGGAGTCTGGAAACACCATATATTTT. It encodes CSVGESGNTIYF.

This clone was seen a few times. This chain joins TRBV29-1 and TRBJ2-1, with 8 positions matching TRBD2. The junction had 8 bases not matched to a gene; V was cut back by 7 bases and J by 6 bases. The CDR3 is 13 residues long. Germline CDR1 SQVTM, CDR2 ANQGSEA. The chain's CDR3 is CSAPRTSSNEQFF. DNA of the CDR3: TGCAGCGCCCCGAGGACTAGCTCCAATGAGCAGTTCTTC.

The chain joins TRBV11-2 to TRBJ2-5; 7 nucleotides agree with TRBD2. With the DNA end fitting TRBJ2-7 better, the J assignment may be wrong. The germline V gene encodes CDR1 SGHAT and CDR2 FQNNGV. The CDR3 covers 15 residues. The CDR3 here is CASSLRRGSPYEQYF. CDR3 bases: TGTGCCAGCAGCCTCCGGCGCGGGAGCCCCTACGAGCAGTACTTC.

V gene TRBV7-9 combines with J gene TRBJ2-3; 8 bases agree with TRBD1. V shed 1 base, J shed 7 bases, and the junction held 4 bases outside the gene matches. From germline, CDR1 is SEHNR and CDR2 FQNEAQ (reference sequence). The CDR3 contains 14 residues. The CDR3 DNA sequence: TGTGCCAGCAGCTTAGGAGGACAGGGCTATACGCAGTATTTT. It codes for CASSLGGQGYTQYF.

CDR3 sequence (DNA): TGTGCCAGTAGTATGTTGGCGGGAGGACTGGGGGAGCTGTTTTTT. It codes for CASSMLAGGLGELFF. V usage is TRBV19 and J usage is TRBJ2-2; 8 bases map to TRBD2. The CDR3 spans 15 residues. Germline CDR1 LNHDA, CDR2 SQIVND (reference sequence). V gave up 3 bases and J gave up 8 bases; unmatched junction bases: 8.

The CDR3 loop reads CASSSQGSSYEQYF. In DNA form, the CDR3 reads TGTGCCAGCAGCTCACAGGGGTCTTCCTACGAGCAGTACTTC. This chain connects TRBV2 to TRBJ2-7; TRBD1 matches 7 bases. Germline CDR1 reads SNHLY; CDR2 reads FYNNEI. CDR3 size: 14 residues. V trimming: 6 bases; J trimming: 1 base; junction bases outside the gene matches: 6.

In this sample, this clone turned up a few times. V and J are TRBV7-8 and TRBJ2-7; 7 bases agree with TRBD1. There are 15 residues in the CDR3. Per germline, CDR1 SGHVS and CDR2 FQNEAQ. V lost 5 bases to trimming and J lost 0 bases; unmatched junction nucleotides: 7. The DNA of the CDR3 is TGTGCCAGCAGCACCTACAGGGGTAGCTCCTACGAGCAGTACTTC. Its protein is CASSTYRGSSYEQYF.

The chain combines TRBV27 with TRBJ2-7, with TRBD2 matching 8 bases. The CDR3 spans 17 residues. V trimming: 6 bases; J trimming: 0 bases; junction bases outside the gene matches: 13. The germline CDR1 and CDR2 sequences are MNHEY and SMNVEV (reference sequence). Here the CDR3 DNA reads TGTGCCAGCAGCGCTCGGGGGGGGCTAGGGAGCTCCTACGAGCAGTACTTC. Encoded protein: CASSARGGLGSSYEQYF.

This chain uses TRBV19 with TRBJ2-7, with D possibly matching TRBD2 (6 bases). This CDR3 spans 15 amino acids. The ends were cut back, 5 bases at V and 7 bases at J, with 21 bases in the middle. Germline-derived CDR1 and CDR2 are LNHDA and SQIVND (reference sequence). CDR3 DNA: TGTGCCAGTAGTGTGGTCGGGAGCTCAGGGAGGGAGCAGTACTTC. Translation gives CASSVVGSSGREQYF.

V gene TRBV4-1 combines with J gene TRBJ2-7, with 7 bases lining up with TRBD1. J lost 3 bases, V lost 4 bases, and 3 bases had no gene match. Looked up from germline, CDR1 is MGHRA and CDR2 is YSYEKL. The CDR3 is made up of 13 amino acids. For the CDR3, the DNA is TGCGCCAGCAGCCCCCGGGACAGCTACGAGCAGTACTTC. This sequence encodes CASSPRDSYEQYF.

This chain links TRBV28 with TRBJ2-7, with D perhaps matching TRBD1 (5 bases). In germline, CDR1 is MDHEN, CDR2 SYDVKM. With 5 bases removed from V and 7 bases from J, the gap between germline ends came to 12 bases. The CDR3 is 12 residues long. CDR3 in amino acids: CASSEQAGEQYF. The CDR3 DNA reads as TGTGCCAGCAGTGAACAGGCTGGGGAGCAGTACTTC.

This chain joins TRBV7-9 and TRBJ2-2, with D perhaps TRBD1 (6 bases). Germline assignment: CDR1 SEHNR and CDR2 FQNEAQ (reference sequence). The V end lost 4 bases, the J end lost 7 bases, and 16 bases lay between the germline ends. The CDR3 contains 15 residues. CDR3 loop: CASSSLQGRGGELFF. In nucleotides, the CDR3 is TGTGCCAGCAGCTCCCTACAGGGCCGGGGCGGGGAGCTGTTTTTT.

This sequence joins TRBV18 and TRBJ1-1, with TRBD1 identical over 9 bases. V lost 2 bases and J lost 6; bases outside the gene matches: 10. Germline assignment: CDR1 KGHSH and CDR2 LQKENI. This CDR3 contains 16 residues. The CDR3 DNA follows: TGTGCCAGCTCACCAGCCATCAACAGGGGGCAAGCTGAAGCTTTCTTT. Encoded protein: CASSPAINRGQAEAFF.

In its sample, this clone was seen a few times. The rearrangement links TRBV2 to TRBJ1-1; TRBD1 matches 7 bases. The CDR3 sequence is 13 residues long. CDR1 SNHLY and CDR2 FYNNEI come from the germline V gene. V lost 6 bases and J lost 6; bases outside the gene matches: 7. DNA of the CDR3: TGTGCCAGCAGCTCACAGGGGAGTGCTGAAGCTTTCTTT. Its translation is CASSSQGSAEAFF.

V is TRBV4-3 and J is TRBJ2-1; the D gene is possibly TRBD2 (6 bases). The V gene's germline CDR1 is LGHNA and CDR2 YSLEER. The CDR3 runs to 13 residues. V was cut by 0 bases and J by 12 bases, with 12 bases left in between. CDR3 sequence (DNA): TGCGCCAGCAGCCAAGAACCAGCGGGCATGCAGTTCTTC. Translation gives CASSQEPAGMQFF.

The J gene is TRBJ2-7, the V gene TRBV18, with 9 positions matching TRBD2. From germline, CDR1 is KGHSH and CDR2 LQKENI. The V segment lost 4 bases and the J segment 2 bases; nucleotides outside the gene matches: 3. The CDR3 extends over 14 amino acids. DNA for the CDR3: TGTGCCAGCTCACTAAGCGGGAGGCCCTACGAGCAGTACTTC. Its translation is CASSLSGRPYEQYF. Together with reference TRBV18 and TRBJ2-7, the CDR3 gives the full variable domain: NAGVMQNPRHLVRRRGQEARLRCSPMKGHSHVYWYRQLPEEGLKFMVYLQKENIIDESGMPKERFSAEFPKEGPSILRIQQVVRGDSAAYFCASSLSGRPYEQYFGPGTRLTVT.